One and the same sample provided the 15 T cell receptor beta chains below, sequenced in a study of blood T cell repertoires in COVID-19. The table came from immunoSEQ multiplex PCR; TCRdb's copy has only in-frame clones and leaves some out. The sample consists of 150,000 to 200,000 clones, approximately 86% of them appearing once. The specimen was peripheral blood. Receptors originate from a woman aged 50 to 60 with acute or convalescent COVID-19.

The chain carries TRBV6-2 or TRBV6-3 and TRBJ2-1; TRBD1 agrees at 9 bases. This CDR3 spans 16 amino acids. The ends lost 2 bases at V and 8 bases at J; junction bases unmatched: 10. Germline V gene data show CDR1 as MNHEY and CDR2 as SVGEGT. The CDR3 DNA reads as TGTGCCAGCAGTTACGGCTCCGGGACAGGGTTCGATGAGCAGTTCTTC. It encodes CASSYGSGTGFDEQFF.

This chain connects TRBV27 to TRBJ1-5, with D possibly TRBD1 on 6 matching bases. The CDR3 has 16 amino acids. Germline assignment: CDR1 MNHEY and CDR2 SMNVEV (reference sequence). Trimming left V 6 bases short and J 3 bases short, with 18 bases between. The CDR3 region has the DNA TGTGCCAGCAGGCCTCGTATGGCAGGGGACAATCAGCCCCAGCATTTT. This translates into CASRPRMAGDNQPQHF.

The rearrangement uses TRBV30 and TRBJ1-1; D possibly corresponds to TRBD1 (5 bases). There are 13 residues in the CDR3. Germline CDR1 GTSNPN, CDR2 SVGIG (reference sequence). Trimming took off 0 bases at V and 3 bases at J, with 8 bases between the two ends. The CDR3 sequence is CAWSVGGYTEAFF. The CDR3 DNA reads TGTGCCTGGAGTGTGGGGGGATACACTGAAGCTTTCTTT.

This clone came up once. V and J are TRBV19 and TRBJ2-1, with 12 bases that match TRBD2. The trim removed 6 bases at V and 13 bases at J, leaving 7 bases unmatched. The CDR3 is made up of 13 amino acids. Germline values: CDR1 LNHDA, CDR2 SQIVND (reference sequence). This chain's CDR3 is CASSRTSGESQFF. In DNA, the CDR3 is TGTGCCAGTAGCCGGACTAGCGGGGAATCTCAGTTCTTC. Filled out from reference TRBV19 and TRBJ2-1, the complete variable domain reads DGGITQSPKYLFRKEGQNVTLSCEQNLNHDAMYWYRQDPGQGLRLIYYSQIVNDFQKGDIAEGYSVSREKKESFPLTVTSAQKNPTAFYLCASSRTSGESQFFGPGTRLTVL.

The J gene is TRBJ2-2, the V gene TRBV11-3; no firm D call. Trimming took 2 bases from V and 5 from J, leaving 6 bases between them. The CDR3 has 13 residues. In germline, CDR1 is SGHNT, CDR2 YENEEA. This CDR3 reads CASSLIQTGELFF. CDR3 bases: TGTGCCAGCAGCTTAATCCAGACCGGGGAGCTGTTTTTT.

The chain combines TRBV5-1 with TRBJ1-1; D not resolved. This CDR3 has 11 residues. The V gene lost 7 bases and the J gene lost 2 bases, with 6 bases spanning the gap. The V gene's germline CDR1 is SGHRS and CDR2 YFSETQ. As DNA, the CDR3 is TGCGCCAGCGCGGGAAACACTGAAGCTTTCTTT. Translating it yields CASAGNTEAFF.

This clone appeared a single time. V usage is TRBV18 and J usage is TRBJ1-2, with D hard to call. With 3 bases removed from V and 3 bases from J, the gap between germline ends came to 11 bases. This CDR3 region has 14 residues. The germline V gene encodes CDR1 KGHSH and CDR2 LQKENI. CDR3 sequence (DNA): TGTGCCAGCTCACCCCTCGTCACGGACTATGGCTACACCTTC. Its protein product is CASSPLVTDYGYTF.

The rearrangement links TRBV7-9 to TRBJ2-7; 9 nucleotides align to TRBD1. This CDR3 comprises 15 residues. Germline V CDR1 and CDR2: SEHNR, FQNEAQ (reference sequence). With V trimmed by 4 bases and J by 4 bases, 8 bases remained unmatched. The CDR3 region is CASSSRDRDYYEQYF. Written as DNA, the CDR3 is TGTGCCAGCAGCTCCCGGGACAGGGATTATTACGAGCAGTACTTC.

The V and J genes are TRBV10-2 and TRBJ2-1; possibly TRBD1 for D (5 bases). Germline V gene sequence: CDR1 WSHSY, CDR2 SAAADI. CDR3 length equals 13 residues. V was trimmed by 6 bases and J by 6 bases, leaving 12 bases between them. The CDR3 loop reads CASRQGASNEQFF. As DNA, the CDR3 is TGCGCCAGCAGGCAGGGTGCCTCCAATGAGCAGTTCTTC.

The chain employs TRBV30 and TRBJ1-5, with 9 bases fitting TRBD1. The CDR3 runs 17 residues. Germline loops: CDR1 GTSNPN, CDR2 SVGIG (reference sequence). Trimming removed 3 bases from V and 8 bases from J; junction bases left unmatched: 17. This chain's CDR3 is CAWSLQRGQGIGKPQHF. The CDR3 DNA sequence: TGTGCCTGGAGCCTACAAAGGGGACAGGGCATAGGAAAGCCCCAGCATTTT. Combining the CDR3 with reference TRBV30 and TRBJ1-5 gives the whole variable domain SQTIHQWPATLVQPVGSPLSLECTVEGTSNPNLYWYRQAAGRGLQLLFYSVGIGQISSEVPQNLSASRPQDRQFILSSKKLLLSDSGFYLCAWSLQRGQGIGKPQHFGDGTRLSIL.

The J gene is TRBJ1-1, the V gene TRBV15; TRBD1 matches 10 bases. Trimming took 1 base from V and 4 from J; bases not matched to a gene: 9. The germline V gene has CDR1 LNHNV and CDR2 YYDKDF (reference sequence). CDR3 size: 17 residues. In DNA, the CDR3 is TGTGCCACCAGCAGAGTATGGGGACAGGGGTTGGGCACTGAAGCTTTCTTT. It encodes CATSRVWGQGLGTEAFF.

The chain is built from TRBV9 and TRBJ1-1, with D possibly matching TRBD1 (5 bases). V was shortened by 0 bases and J by 1 base, with 19 bases between the two germline ends. Germline CDR1 SGDLS, CDR2 YYNGEE. This CDR3 comprises 18 residues. CDR3 protein: CASSVEGDNGGKNTEAFF. CDR3 bases: TGTGCCAGCAGCGTAGAAGGGGATAATGGGGGGAAGAACACTGAAGCTTTCTTT.

The chain employs TRBV7-7 and TRBJ2-3; D is possibly TRBD1 (5 bases). Germline V CDR1 and CDR2: SSHAT, FNYEAQ (reference sequence). V lost 1 base and J 1 base, leaving 15 bases between the germline ends. The length of the CDR3 is 17 residues. This CDR3 is CASSLGQGSLGTDTQYF. The CDR3 nucleotides are TGTGCCAGCAGCTTAGGGCAGGGCTCTCTTGGCACAGATACGCAGTATTTT.

The CDR3: CASSLVGQGYEQYF. The CDR3 DNA reads TGTGCCAGCAGCTTAGTAGGGCAGGGGTACGAGCAGTACTTC. J is TRBJ2-7 and V is TRBV7-2, with D possibly TRBD1 on 6 matching bases. Germline V lookup: CDR1 SGHTA, CDR2 FQGNSA. The length of the CDR3 is 14 residues. The V end was cut by 1 base, the J end by 4 bases, with 11 bases between.

The V and J genes are TRBV5-5 and TRBJ2-5, with TRBD2 identical over 7 bases. The CDR3 consists of 17 residues. The trim removed 6 bases at V and 1 base at J, leaving 15 bases unmatched. Germline assignment: CDR1 SGHKS and CDR2 YYEKEE (reference sequence). CDR3 sequence: CASNRGGSGTPQETQYF. CDR3 DNA: TGTGCCAGCAACCGAGGAGGAAGCGGGACCCCCCAAGAGACCCAGTACTTC.